A selection of T cell receptor beta chains follows, all from one sample in a study of T-cell reconstitution after alpha-beta-depleted transplantation in children. TCRdb independently ran MiXCR on the PCR reads; one entry per CDR3 protein. In the table there are a few hundred thousand distinct CDR3 sequences, approximately 10% of which are singletons. Sequenced material: PBMCs from the stem cell graft donor, taken from the stem cell graft. Receptor source: a human donor who donated a stem cell graft to a child with acute lymphoblastic leukemia. Each CDR3 is given without its conserved first and last residue. Expanded clones are given a class, and other clones once, few, many or no size at all.

CDR3 length | clone size | J gene | V gene | CDR3 protein
11 | NA | TRBJ2-3 | TRBV9 | ASSVGGEDTQY
13 | many | TRBJ2-5 | TRBV9 | ASSADGGVGETQY
12 | few | TRBJ2-1 | TRBV7-2 | ASSLGAGEHEQF
13 | few | TRBJ1-4 | TRBV7-9 | ASRGLRGDNEKLF
10 | many | TRBJ2-1 | TRBV3-1 | ASSQWGNEQF
12 | NA | TRBJ2-1 | TRBV28 | ASSLPSVYNEQF
12 | many | TRBJ2-7 | TRBV5-5 | ASSLPGGSYEQY
14 | many | TRBJ2-6 | TRBV15 | ATSRDQGSGANVLT
13 | few | TRBJ1-2 | TRBV7-9 | ASSLGTGSAGGYT
11 | NA | TRBJ2-1 | TRBV20-1 | SAVRPVGNEQF
13 | few | TRBJ1-4 | TRBV6-5 | ASSYSIRLGEKLF
13 | NA | TRBJ2-7 | TRBV27 | ASSFNFESSYEQY
14 | many | TRBJ1-5 | TRBV7-6 | ASSLAPDRINQPQH
18 | NA | TRBJ2-1 | TRBV12-3/TRBV12-4 | ASKPSPGLAGAHHLYEQF
15 | few | TRBJ2-3 | TRBV28 | ASSSPTLAGVVDTQY
14 | few | TRBJ2-7 | TRBV29-1 | SVASSRTGGTYEQY
12 | few | TRBJ2-7 | TRBV20-1 | SASSPIGAYEQY
13 | once | TRBJ1-2 | TRBV3-1 | ASSQGNSFYYGYT
13 | NA | TRBJ1-5 | TRBV7-2 | ASSLDVLSNQPQH
12 | NA | TRBJ1-5 | TRBV6-2/TRBV6-3 | ASRRDRRNQPQH
12 | NA | TRBJ1-1 | TRBV18 | ASSPQSRNTEAF
13 | NA | TRBJ2-1 | TRBV5-1 | ASSWGPESYNEQF
13 | many | TRBJ1-6 | TRBV4-1 | ASSQPGQGNSPLH
13 | few | TRBJ2-2 | TRBV6-2/TRBV6-3 | ASSPIGARTGELF
14 | few | TRBJ2-7 | TRBV12-3/TRBV12-4 | ASSKPPGRGSYEQY
13 | NA | TRBJ2-1 | TRBV3-1 | ASSHRGDPFREQF
13 | NA | TRBJ2-7 | TRBV28 | ASTPGGLASYEQY